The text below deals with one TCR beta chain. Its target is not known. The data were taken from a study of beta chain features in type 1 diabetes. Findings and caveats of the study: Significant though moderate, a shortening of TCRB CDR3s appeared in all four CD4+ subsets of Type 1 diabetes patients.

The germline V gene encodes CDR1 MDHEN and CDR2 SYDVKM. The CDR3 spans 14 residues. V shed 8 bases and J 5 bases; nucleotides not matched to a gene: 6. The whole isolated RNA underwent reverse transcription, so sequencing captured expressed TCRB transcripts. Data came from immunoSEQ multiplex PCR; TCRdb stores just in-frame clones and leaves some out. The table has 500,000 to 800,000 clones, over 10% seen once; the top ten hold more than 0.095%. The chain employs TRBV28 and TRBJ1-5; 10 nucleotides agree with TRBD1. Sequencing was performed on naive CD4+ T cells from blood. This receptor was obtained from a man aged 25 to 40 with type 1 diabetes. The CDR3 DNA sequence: TGTGCCAGCTGCGGGACAGGGGTTCATCAGCCCCAGCATTTT. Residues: CASCGTGVHQPQHF. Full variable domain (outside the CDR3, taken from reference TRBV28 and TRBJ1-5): DVKVTQSSRYLVKRTGEKVFLECVQDMDHENMFWYRQDPGLGLRLIYFSYDVKMKEKGDIPEGYSVSREKKERFSLILESASTNQTSMYLCASCGTGVHQPQHFGDGTRLSIL.